This T cell receptor (beta chain) was identified in a study of cytotoxic CD8 clonotypes in ibrutinib-treated CLL. Germline V CDR1 and CDR2: MDHEN, SYDVKM. This CDR3 spans 14 amino acids. Trimming took 6 bases from V and 10 from J, leaving 18 bases between them. The table came from immunoSEQ multiplex PCR; TCRdb's copy has only in-frame clones and leaves some out. The table includes tens of thousands of clones, 57% detected once. Source: PBMCs, taken after 12 months of ibrutinib treatment. The chain recombines TRBV28 with TRBJ1-4; a possible D gene is TRBD1 (6 bases). This receptor was identified in a human donor with chronic lymphocytic leukemia. The CDR3 nucleotides are TGTGCCAGCAGCCCCGGGGGAAGCAGGGGAAAACTGTTTTTT. Translation gives CASSPGGSRGKLFF. The variable domain in full, completed from reference TRBV28 and TRBJ1-4, reads DVKVTQSSRYLVKRTGEKVFLECVQDMDHENMFWYRQDPGLGLRLIYFSYDVKMKEKGDIPEGYSVSREKKERFSLILESASTNQTSMYLCASSPGGSRGKLFFGSGTQLSVL.